These T cell receptor beta chains were read from a single sample in a study of blood T cell repertoires in COVID-19. Libraries were prepared by immunoSEQ multiplex PCR; TCRdb keeps only in-frame clonotypes and omits some of them. The sample has about 150,000 clones; more than 70% are singletons. Sequencing was carried out using peripheral blood. Receptor source: a man in his forties or fifties who had recovered from COVID-19. Each CDR3 is given with its conserved first and last residue. Each record gives: V gene, J gene, D gene, CDR3 protein. A D gene is named only where the DNA matches it firmly.

v_gene: TRBV2; j_gene: TRBJ2-2; d_gene: TRBD2; CDR3aa: CASTIAGGSGELFF
v_gene: TRBV5-8; j_gene: TRBJ1-2; d_gene: -; CDR3aa: CASSSGGYGYTF
v_gene: TRBV6-1; j_gene: TRBJ1-5; d_gene: -; CDR3aa: CASSEGGRVFQPQHF
v_gene: TRBV28; j_gene: TRBJ1-5; d_gene: TRBD1; CDR3aa: CASRKDRVYSRSNQPQHF
v_gene: TRBV7-8; j_gene: TRBJ1-4; d_gene: -; CDR3aa: CASSLGVLGRGTNEKLFF
v_gene: TRBV7-2; j_gene: TRBJ1-2; d_gene: -; CDR3aa: CASSPHSTNYGYTF
v_gene: TRBV28; j_gene: TRBJ1-4; d_gene: TRBD1; CDR3aa: CASSETGWDNEKLFF
v_gene: TRBV6-6; j_gene: TRBJ2-7; d_gene: TRBD2; CDR3aa: CASSRTSGSSYEQYF
v_gene: TRBV9; j_gene: TRBJ1-5; d_gene: TRBD1; CDR3aa: CASSSGTGLNQPQHF
v_gene: TRBV7-2; j_gene: TRBJ1-1; d_gene: -; CDR3aa: CASSPGFPRNTEAFF
v_gene: TRBV6-5; j_gene: TRBJ1-3; d_gene: -; CDR3aa: CASSYSTGASGNTIYF
v_gene: TRBV10-3; j_gene: TRBJ2-1; d_gene: -; CDR3aa: CAISEAQGNEQFF
v_gene: TRBV19; j_gene: TRBJ2-2; d_gene: TRBD2; CDR3aa: CASRAGGRITGELFF
v_gene: TRBV5-1; j_gene: TRBJ2-7; d_gene: TRBD2; CDR3aa: CASSLSLGLAGAYEQYF
v_gene: TRBV15; j_gene: TRBJ2-5; d_gene: TRBD2; CDR3aa: CATTQGLKGETQYF
v_gene: TRBV27; j_gene: TRBJ2-7; d_gene: TRBD2; CDR3aa: CASSSLLAGESYEQYF
v_gene: TRBV11-2; j_gene: TRBJ2-3; d_gene: -; CDR3aa: CASSLDPDRGSDTDTQYF